The rows below give T cell receptor beta chains drawn from one sample of a study of T cell repertoires in cytomegalovirus infection. TCRdb re-analysed the reads in MiXCR, keeping a single row per CDR3 protein. Among approximately 490,000 distinct CDR3 sequences, roughly 12% were seen once, and the ten largest hold roughly a tenth. What was sequenced was PBMCs. These TCRs come from a human donor in good health (CMV status not recorded). Some clones in this sample may be carry-over from other donors' samples. CDR3s include the opening cysteine and the closing phenylalanine or tryptophan. Each record gives: J gene, V gene, clone size, D gene, CDR3 protein, CDR3 DNA. D genes are given only for firm matches. Not all rows give a size; the values are once, few, many and, for expanded clones, a class.

J: TRBJ2-1
V: TRBV28
size: many
D: NA
CDR3: CASNEGESSYNEQFF
DNA: TGTGCCAGCAATGAGGGGGAAAGCTCCTACAATGAGCAGTTCTTC

J: TRBJ2-3
V: TRBV7-9
size: many
D: NA
CDR3: CASSFARNTDTQYF
DNA: TGTGCCAGCAGCTTCGCAAGGAACACAGATACGCAGTATTTT

J: TRBJ2-6
V: TRBV5-6
size: many
D: NA
CDR3: CASSLKWIDSSGANVLTF
DNA: TGTGCCAGCAGCTTGAAGTGGATAGATAGCTCTGGGGCCAACGTCCTGACTTTC

J: TRBJ1-4
V: TRBV20-1
size: few
D: NA
CDR3: CSARDAGALEEKLFF
DNA: TGCAGTGCTAGAGATGCCGGGGCGCTTGAAGAAAAACTGTTTTTT

J: TRBJ2-3
V: TRBV12-3/TRBV12-4
size: many
D: NA
CDR3: CASSLMTIDPRTDTQYF
DNA: TGTGCCAGCAGTTTAATGACAATTGATCCTAGAACAGATACGCAGTATTTT

J: TRBJ1-5
V: TRBV20-1
size: many
D: NA
CDR3: CSARALGGNQPQHF
DNA: TGCAGTGCTAGAGCCCTGGGTGGCAATCAGCCCCAGCATTTT

J: TRBJ1-2
V: TRBV2
size: many
D: NA
CDR3: CATLRATNYGYTF
DNA: TGTGCCACTTTGCGCGCGACTAACTATGGCTACACCTTC

J: TRBJ1-5
V: TRBV7-8
size: many
D: NA
CDR3: CASSLRTFYSNQPQHF
DNA: TGTGCCAGCAGCCTCAGGACGTTTTATAGCAATCAGCCCCAGCATTTT

J: TRBJ1-2
V: TRBV28
size: many
D: TRBD1
CDR3: CASSFRGRGYTF
DNA: TGTGCCAGCAGTTTTAGGGGGCGAGGCTACACCTTC

J: TRBJ2-7
V: TRBV2
size: few
D: NA
CDR3: CASSAEGVRHEQYF
DNA: TGTGCCAGCAGTGCGGAGGGTGTGAGGCACGAGCAGTACTTC

J: TRBJ2-7
V: TRBV20-1
size: many
D: TRBD1
CDR3: CSAGDRTPYEQYF
DNA: TGCAGTGCCGGGGACAGGACCCCCTACGAGCAGTACTTC

J: TRBJ2-7
V: TRBV7-2
size: many
D: TRBD1
CDR3: CASSLDWTGDYEQYF
DNA: TGTGCCAGCAGCTTAGACTGGACAGGGGACTACGAGCAGTACTTC

J: TRBJ1-3
V: TRBV3-1
size: few
D: NA
CDR3: CASSQAFGGNTIYF
DNA: TGTGCCAGCAGCCAAGCCTTCGGTGGAAACACCATATATTTT

J: TRBJ2-1
V: TRBV19
size: few
D: NA
CDR3: CASRKEGNEQFF
DNA: TGTGCCAGTAGGAAGGAGGGCAATGAGCAGTTCTTC

J: TRBJ1-3
V: TRBV15
size: many
D: NA
CDR3: CATSEGNTIYF
DNA: TGTGCCACCAGCGAAGGAAACACCATATATTTT

J: TRBJ2-7
V: TRBV7-8
size: many
D: TRBD2
CDR3: CASHPGGEFYEQYF
DNA: TGTGCCAGCCACCCGGGGGGAGAATTCTACGAGCAGTACTTC

J: TRBJ2-7
V: TRBV5-1
size: many
D: NA
CDR3: CASSLRGEQYF
DNA: TGTGCCAGCAGCTTAAGGGGCGAGCAGTACTTC

J: TRBJ1-2
V: TRBV6-2/TRBV6-3
size: NA
D: NA
CDR3: CASSSGTIAGYTF
DNA: TGTGCCAGCAGCTCCGGGACGATTGCCGGCTACACCTTC

J: TRBJ2-3
V: TRBV5-4
size: many
D: NA
CDR3: CASSLKRVTDTQYF
DNA: TGTGCCAGCAGCTTGAAACGGGTCACAGATACGCAGTATTTT

J: TRBJ1-2
V: TRBV7-8
size: many
D: TRBD1
CDR3: CASSHRGTDGYTF
DNA: TGTGCCAGCAGCCATCGCGGGACAGATGGCTACACCTTC